Reported below is one T cell receptor (beta chain). V was clipped by 10 bases and J by 4 bases, with 21 bases between them. The CDR3 spans 15 residues. The V gene's germline CDR1 is LNHDA and CDR2 SQIVND (reference sequence). This sample was taken from a study of blood T cell repertoires in COVID-19. Sequencing was performed with immunoSEQ multiplex PCR; in TCRdb, only in-frame clones are kept and a portion is missing. Among 150,000 or so clones listed, 70% to 85% were seen once. The TCR was taken from a woman aged 50 to 65 in a cohort sampled during active or convalescent COVID-19. Sequencing input: peripheral blood. The chain is built from TRBV19 and TRBJ2-3; perhaps TRBD1 as D (6 bases). In DNA, the CDR3 is TGTGCCACCGAGGGCCAGGGGTCATTAGCAGATACGCAGTATTTT. Protein sequence: CATEGQGSLADTQYF.